This is a list of T cell receptor beta chains from one sample in a study of cytotoxic CD8 clonotypes in ibrutinib-treated CLL. The protocol was immunoSEQ multiplex PCR, while the TCRdb copy is restricted to in-frame clones and leaves out a portion. This sample has fewer than 100,000 clones, with roughly 83% found just once. Specimen: PBMCs, collected after 12 months of ibrutinib treatment. These receptors were taken from a human donor with chronic lymphocytic leukemia. CDR3s include the opening cysteine and the closing phenylalanine or tryptophan. The order of the fields is J gene, D gene, V gene, CDR3 protein. D genes are given only for firm matches.

J gene: TRBJ1-1; D gene: NA; V gene: TRBV9; CDR3 protein: CASSVGAGRWAEAFF
J gene: TRBJ2-1; D gene: TRBD2; V gene: TRBV28; CDR3 protein: CASRAAGGAYNEQFF
J gene: TRBJ1-1; D gene: NA; V gene: TRBV7-3; CDR3 protein: CASSPSVNTEAFF
J gene: TRBJ1-2; D gene: NA; V gene: TRBV6-5; CDR3 protein: CASSYSGGNDYGYTF
J gene: TRBJ1-1; D gene: TRBD1; V gene: TRBV5-1; CDR3 protein: CASSPGQGVEDTEAFF
J gene: TRBJ2-3; D gene: TRBD2; V gene: TRBV4-3; CDR3 protein: CASSRTTPSGGGWDTQYF
J gene: TRBJ2-7; D gene: NA; V gene: TRBV28; CDR3 protein: CASTPALRTRSYEQYF
J gene: TRBJ2-6; D gene: NA; V gene: TRBV2; CDR3 protein: CASTRPRAANVLTF
J gene: TRBJ2-2; D gene: NA; V gene: TRBV5-1; CDR3 protein: CASSLGPLGGELFF
J gene: TRBJ1-1; D gene: NA; V gene: TRBV5-1; CDR3 protein: CASRRADTEAFF
J gene: TRBJ2-7; D gene: NA; V gene: TRBV5-1; CDR3 protein: CASSFAGAPNEQYF
J gene: TRBJ2-2; D gene: NA; V gene: TRBV11-2; CDR3 protein: CASSPQGGIGELFF
J gene: TRBJ1-4; D gene: TRBD1; V gene: TRBV5-1; CDR3 protein: CASSFFGTGGNEKLFF
J gene: TRBJ1-4; D gene: NA; V gene: TRBV28; CDR3 protein: CASSLWGTSTNEKLFF
J gene: TRBJ1-1; D gene: TRBD1; V gene: TRBV5-5; CDR3 protein: CASSPSRDRGVLAFF
J gene: TRBJ2-3; D gene: NA; V gene: TRBV9; CDR3 protein: CASSVRGAGTDTQYF
J gene: TRBJ2-3; D gene: NA; V gene: TRBV9; CDR3 protein: CASSPSDPTDTQYF